This entry is about one T cell receptor beta chain. The germline V gene has CDR1 SGHRS and CDR2 YFSETQ. V lost 0 bases to trimming and J lost 1 base, with 7 bases between them. The CDR3 has 15 amino acids. The table came from immunoSEQ multiplex PCR; TCRdb's copy has only in-frame clones and leaves some out. The sample yields roughly 200,000 clones, about nine tenths seen once. This entry is derived from a study of blood T cell repertoires in COVID-19. This TCR derives from a man aged 40-55 years with acute or convalescent COVID-19. Material for sequencing was peripheral blood. The rearrangement joins TRBV5-1 to TRBJ2-2, with D perhaps TRBD2 (5 bases). CDR3: CASSLAAGNTGELFF. The CDR3 DNA is TGCGCCAGCAGCTTGGCCGCGGGGAACACCGGGGAGCTGTTTTTT.